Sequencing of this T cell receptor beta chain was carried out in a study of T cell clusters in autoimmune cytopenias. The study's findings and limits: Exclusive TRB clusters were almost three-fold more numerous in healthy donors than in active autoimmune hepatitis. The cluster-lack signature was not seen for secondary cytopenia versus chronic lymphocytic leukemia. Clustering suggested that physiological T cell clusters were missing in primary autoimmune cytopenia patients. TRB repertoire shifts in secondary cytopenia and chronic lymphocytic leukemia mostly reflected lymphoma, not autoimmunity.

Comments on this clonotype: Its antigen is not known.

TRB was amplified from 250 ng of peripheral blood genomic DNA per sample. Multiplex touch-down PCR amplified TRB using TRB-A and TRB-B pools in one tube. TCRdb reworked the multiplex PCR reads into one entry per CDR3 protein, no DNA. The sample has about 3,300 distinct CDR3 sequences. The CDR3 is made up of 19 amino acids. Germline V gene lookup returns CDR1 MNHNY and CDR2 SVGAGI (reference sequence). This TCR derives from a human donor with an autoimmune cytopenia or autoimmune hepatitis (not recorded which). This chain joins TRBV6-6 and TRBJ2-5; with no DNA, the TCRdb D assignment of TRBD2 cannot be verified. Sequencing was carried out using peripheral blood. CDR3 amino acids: CASSYGTSGNGGRQETQYF.